These 21 T cell receptor beta chains originate from one sample sequenced in a study of control samples from healthy donors and cancer patients. Some clones are missing from TCRdb's copy, which holds only in-frame ones; the method was immunoSEQ multiplex PCR. Here the sample spans 90,000 to 100,000 clones, over 75% being singletons. Sequencing was done on a sample of blood. Receptor source: a woman aged 18-29 years in good health.

This chain links TRBV12-3 or TRBV12-4 with TRBJ1-5; unclear D gene. The CDR3 has 13 residues. Trimming stripped 6 bases from V and 5 bases from J, with 11 bases between. The CDR3 nucleotides are TGTGCCAGCAGGTACGGACGGTATCAGCCCCAGCATTTT. Its translation is CASRYGRYQPQHF.

The CDR3 DNA follows: TGTGCCAGTAGTTGGGGGGTCGGAACTGAAGCTTTCTTT. Protein product: CASSWGVGTEAFF. The chain couples TRBV19 to TRBJ1-1; the D gene is possibly TRBD1 (5 bases). Deletions cut 5 bases from V and 5 bases from J, with 12 bases between. Germline V gives CDR1 LNHDA, CDR2 SQIVND (reference sequence). The CDR3 extends over 13 amino acids.

The V and J genes are TRBV7-9 and TRBJ1-6; TRBD1 matches 7 bases. Germline-derived CDR1 and CDR2 are SEHNR and FQNEAQ (reference sequence). V dropped 4 bases and J dropped 8; count of bases not matched to a gene: 5. The CDR3 totals 14 residues. The CDR3 reads CASSSGTVDSPLHF. Written as DNA, the CDR3 is TGTGCCAGCAGCTCCGGGACAGTGGATTCACCCCTCCACTTT.

This clone was counted only a few times. The chain joins TRBV4-1 to TRBJ1-1; D remains unclear. CDR3 size: 16 residues. Germline V CDR1 and CDR2: MGHRA, YSYEKL. V was clipped by 4 bases and J by 2 bases, with 17 bases between them. CDR3 amino acids: CASSREPRAYNTEAFF. The CDR3 DNA reads as TGCGCCAGCAGCCGGGAACCGCGGGCATATAACACTGAAGCTTTCTTT.

The V and J genes are TRBV7-7 and TRBJ2-5, with 7 bases matching TRBD2. J lost 3 bases, V lost 5 bases, and 0 bases had no gene match. Germline CDR1 reads SSHAT; CDR2 reads FNYEAQ (reference sequence). CDR3 size: 12 residues. The CDR3 nucleotides read TGTGCCAGCAGCCGGGGGGAAGAGACCCAGTACTTC. It specifies CASSRGEETQYF. Combining the CDR3 with reference TRBV7-7 and TRBJ2-5 gives the whole variable domain GAGVSQSPRYKVTKRGQDVTLRCDPISSHATLYWYQQALGQGPEFLTYFNYEAQPDKSGLPSDRFSAERPEGSISTLTIQRTEQRDSAMYRCASSRGEETQYFGPGTRLLVL.

This chain joins TRBV7-9 and TRBJ2-4; D ambiguous. The V end was cut by 5 bases, the J end by 1 base, with 24 bases between. This CDR3 has 19 amino acids. CDR1 is SEHNR, CDR2 FQNEAQ, per germline (reference sequence). CDR3 loop: CASSPRWTVPSTAKNIQYF. The CDR3, as DNA: TGTGCCAGCAGCCCCCGGTGGACGGTACCATCGACGGCCAAAAACATTCAGTACTTC.

This sequence joins TRBV19 and TRBJ1-4; no firm D call. The V gene's germline CDR1 is LNHDA and CDR2 SQIVND (reference sequence). The CDR3 runs 13 residues. The germline V and J ends were trimmed by 3 bases and 8 bases, with 10 bases remaining between them. The CDR3 reads CASSISHQEKLFF. DNA of the CDR3: TGTGCCAGTAGTATTAGTCACCAAGAAAAACTGTTTTTT.

V and J are TRBV6-2 or TRBV6-3 and TRBJ2-2, with D uncertain. V was trimmed by 4 bases and J by 4 bases, leaving 13 bases between them. Germline CDR1 reads MNHEY; CDR2 reads SVGEGT. The CDR3 contains 15 residues. CDR3 residues: CASSSSGSSTGELFF. CDR3 in DNA: TGTGCCAGCAGTTCGTCCGGCAGTAGCACCGGGGAGCTGTTTTTT.

The V gene is TRBV10-3, the J gene TRBJ1-5; 9 nucleotides align to TRBD1. The CDR3 contains 15 residues. V trimming: 10 bases; J trimming: 2 bases; junction bases outside the gene matches: 9. Germline V gene lookup returns CDR1 ENHRY and CDR2 SYGVKD. The CDR3 protein is CATSPGQGGNQPQHF. The DNA for the CDR3 is TGTGCCACCTCTCCGGGACAGGGAGGCAATCAGCCCCAGCATTTT.

The genes are TRBV3-1 (or the pseudogene TRBV3-2) and TRBJ2-7, with 10 nucleotides matching TRBD2. V trimming: 3 bases; J trimming: 6 bases; junction bases outside the gene matches: 11. There are 16 residues in the CDR3. The germline V gene encodes CDR1 LGHDT and CDR2 YNNKEL (reference sequence). CDR3 in DNA: TGTGCCAGCAGCCACTCCATCCTAGCGGGGGAAACCGAGCAGTACTTC. Protein sequence: CASSHSILAGETEQYF.

V is TRBV5-5 and J is TRBJ1-2; 9 bases are shared with TRBD1. V lost 4 bases to trimming and J lost 7 bases; unmatched junction nucleotides: 14. Germline assignment: CDR1 SGHKS and CDR2 YYEKEE (reference sequence). The CDR3 has 16 amino acids. CDR3 DNA: TGTGCCAGCAGCCGGACAGGGGTGGCCGTGGAGGGTGGCTACACCTTC. Translating gives CASSRTGVAVEGGYTF.

This chain uses TRBV6-4 with TRBJ1-6; 9 bases align to TRBD1. The trim removed 9 bases at V and 6 bases at J, leaving 21 bases unmatched. Germline V gene data show CDR1 as MRHNA and CDR2 as SNTAGT. CDR3 size: 19 residues. This chain's CDR3 is CARLILGGQGVGPNSPLHF. For the CDR3, the DNA is TGTGCCAGACTAATACTGGGGGGACAGGGAGTCGGACCTAATTCACCCCTCCACTTT.

The chain recombines TRBV5-1 with TRBJ2-1, with 10 bases fitting TRBD2. This CDR3 comprises 15 residues. The trim removed 4 bases at V and 10 bases at J, leaving 11 bases unmatched. The V gene's germline CDR1 is SGHRS and CDR2 YFSETQ. DNA of the CDR3: TGCGCCAGCAGCCGCGCGGTAGCGGGGGGTAGGGAGCAGTTCTTC. This encodes CASSRAVAGGREQFF.

V is TRBV27 and J is TRBJ2-3, with 8 nucleotides matching TRBD2. Germline values: CDR1 MNHEY, CDR2 SMNVEV (reference sequence). The CDR3 length is 15 residues. The V and J ends lost 2 bases and 2 bases, in that order; junction bases with no gene match: 3. The CDR3 spells CASSLGAGATDTQYF. Written as DNA, the CDR3 is TGTGCCAGCAGTTTAGGAGCGGGGGCCACAGATACGCAGTATTTT.

This sequence joins TRBV6-1 and TRBJ1-5; 7 bases agree with TRBD1. The junction had 13 bases not matched to a gene; V was cut back by 4 bases and J by 7 bases. The CDR3 contains 16 residues. The germline gives CDR1 MNHNS, CDR2 SASEGT. The CDR3 is CASSATGSMGKQPQHF. For the CDR3, the DNA is TGTGCCAGCAGTGCGACAGGGTCAATGGGTAAGCAGCCCCAGCATTTT.

The rearrangement joins TRBV6-5 to TRBJ1-1, with D perhaps matching TRBD1 (6 bases). The CDR3 is 13 residues long. The germline CDR1 and CDR2 sequences are MNHEY and SVGAGI. V lost 7 bases to trimming and J lost 3 bases, with 12 bases between them. In nucleotides, the CDR3 is TGTGCCAGCACCAAACAGGGTGACACTGAAGCTTTCTTT. Translation: CASTKQGDTEAFF.

The chain links TRBV6-6 to TRBJ2-3, with D perhaps being TRBD1 or TRBD2 (5 bases each). Germline loops: CDR1 MNHNY, CDR2 SVGAGI (reference sequence). This CDR3 comprises 14 residues. Trimming removed 6 bases at V and 3 bases at J, with 13 bases between. The CDR3 is CASRPRGLTDTQYF. The CDR3 bases are TGTGCCAGCAGGCCTCGGGGCTTAACAGATACGCAGTATTTT.

The V gene is TRBV6-1, the J gene TRBJ1-4; TRBD1 matches at 8 bases. Germline V gene lookup returns CDR1 MNHNS and CDR2 SASEGT. The CDR3 contains 18 residues. V gave up 4 bases and J gave up 8 bases; unmatched junction bases: 18. The CDR3 bases are TGTGCCAGCAGTGCTTCATTATACCCGACAGGGGACGGGGAAAAACTGTTTTTT. Translating gives CASSASLYPTGDGEKLFF.

Only a few counts were recorded for this clone. The genes are TRBV18 and TRBJ2-5; no firm D call. Deletions cut 5 bases from V and 5 bases from J, with 12 bases between. Looked up from germline, CDR1 is KGHSH and CDR2 is LQKENI. The CDR3 extends over 13 amino acids. This CDR3 reads CASSGVGVETQYF. For the CDR3, the DNA is TGTGCCAGCTCAGGGGTAGGAGTCGAGACCCAGTACTTC.

The chain has TRBV4-2 and TRBJ2-3; D ambiguous. V was cut by 0 bases and J by 7 bases, with 5 bases left in between. Germline V CDR1 and CDR2: LGHNA, YNFKEQ. The CDR3 has 12 amino acids. The CDR3 is CASSQDPNTQYF. In nucleotides, the CDR3 is TGTGCCAGCAGCCAAGATCCGAATACGCAGTATTTT.

The chain couples TRBV10-3 to TRBJ1-4; D gene uncertain. Between the trimmed V and J ends, which lost 5 bases and 6 bases, there was a span of 10 bases. The CDR3 covers 13 residues. Germline values: CDR1 ENHRY, CDR2 SYGVKD. CDR3 sequence reads: CAISPTQDEKLFF. Here the CDR3 DNA reads TGTGCCATCAGTCCGACGCAGGATGAAAAACTGTTTTTT.